This TCR beta chain was documented in a study of human T cells and chemical hapten exposure. The CDR3 has 16 amino acids. From germline, CDR1 is SEHNR and CDR2 FQNEAQ (reference sequence). Trimming removed 5 bases at V and 5 bases at J, with 18 bases between. Sample time point: pre-sensitization, week 0. Stated treatment: therapeutic diphenylcyclopropenone sensitization with weekly scalp DPC. Via MiXCR, TCRdb re-called the RACE reads, giving one row per CDR3 protein. The repertoire includes some 300,000 distinct CDR3 sequences, 5% to 6.5% of them detected once, and around 8% sits in the top ten. The sample consisted of whole blood, taken in connection with sensitization to the hapten diphenylcyclopropenone (DPC). The chain combines TRBV7-9 with TRBJ2-2, with D perhaps matching TRBD1 or TRBD2 (6 bases each). This clonotype was obtained from a young woman with alopecia areata. Some clones in this sample may be carry-over from other donors' samples. The CDR3 here is CASSPYGGRRTGELFF. The CDR3 DNA follows: TGTGCCAGCAGCCCCTATGGGGGGCGCCGGACCGGGGAGCTGTTTTTT.